A single sample is the source of the 24 T cell receptor beta chains below, sequenced in a study of early T cells in non-severe SARS-CoV-2 infection. TCRdb re-called the 5' RACE reads with MiXCR, one entry per CDR3 protein. The sample lists 45,000 to 55,000 distinct CDR3 sequences; roughly 12% were seen once. The specimen was whole blood. These receptors were obtained from an adult who was a healthcare worker with PCR-confirmed SARS-CoV-2 infection or an uninfected control (not recorded which).

This chain uses TRBV6-1 with TRBJ2-2; 7 positions agree with TRBD1. The CDR3 is 16 amino acids. Germline V lookup: CDR1 MNHNS, CDR2 SASEGT. The junction had 8 bases not matched to a gene; V was cut back by 2 bases and J by 5 bases. The CDR3 DNA reads as TGTGCCAGCAGTGAACCGGGACAGCCACCAACCGGGGAGCTGTTTTTT. Protein sequence: CASSEPGQPPTGELFF.

This clonotype occurred a few times. The chain's CDR3 is CASSRWTATDTQYF. DNA of the CDR3: TGCGCCAGCAGCAGATGGACAGCCACAGATACGCAGTATTTT. This sequence joins TRBV5-1 and TRBJ2-3, with TRBD1 as a possible D gene (6 bases). CDR3 length equals 14 residues. CDR1 SGHRS and CDR2 YFSETQ come from the germline V gene. Trimming stripped 4 bases from V and 2 bases from J, with 11 bases between.

The chain has TRBV12-3 or TRBV12-4 and TRBJ1-1, with D hard to call. This CDR3 contains 14 residues. Trimming took off 6 bases at V and 2 bases at J, with 13 bases between the two ends. CDR3 sequence reads: CASRSQVGNTEAFF. The CDR3 DNA follows: TGTGCCAGCAGGAGCCAGGTGGGCAACACTGAAGCTTTCTTT.

The chain has TRBV9 and TRBJ1-3; 10 bases agree with TRBD1. This CDR3 is 16 amino acids long. Trimming took 4 bases from V and 1 from J; bases not matched to a gene: 5. Germline CDR1 SGDLS, CDR2 YYNGEE. In DNA, the CDR3 is TGTGCCAGCAGCTTAGGGACAGGGGCGTCTGGAAACACCATATATTTT. Encoded protein: CASSLGTGASGNTIYF.

This clonotype was seen a handful of times. The V gene is TRBV12-3 or TRBV12-4, the J gene TRBJ1-1, with D tentatively TRBD1 (6 bases). The ends were cut back, 10 bases at V and 5 bases at J, with 17 bases in the middle. This CDR3 spans 13 amino acids. Here the CDR3 DNA reads TGTGCCAACAAACGGGGGGGCTCGACTGAAGCTTTCTTT. It is translated as CANKRGGSTEAFF.

This clonotype was counted a few times. The V and J genes are TRBV18 and TRBJ2-2; no clear D gene. V was cut by 1 base and J by 4 bases, with 10 bases left in between. The CDR3 has 15 residues. Germline loops: CDR1 KGHSH, CDR2 LQKENI. The CDR3 spells CASSPQGPATGELFF. CDR3 nucleotide sequence: TGTGCCAGCTCACCACAGGGTCCGGCCACCGGGGAGCTGTTTTTT.

This chain uses TRBV20-1 with TRBJ2-3; 7 bases map to TRBD2. Germline trimming cut 2 bases from V and 6 bases from J; bases unmatched to any gene: 2. CDR3 length: 12 residues. Germline CDR1 and CDR2: DFQATT and SNEGSKA (reference sequence). In DNA, the CDR3 is TGCAGTGCTAGATCCGGGGGGGATACGCAGTATTTT. This codes for CSARSGGDTQYF.

This clonotype has at least ten counts. The chain joins TRBV20-1 to TRBJ2-7; 10 nucleotides line up with TRBD1. Germline CDR1 and CDR2: DFQATT and SNEGSKA (reference sequence). The CDR3 runs 14 residues. V shed 2 bases, J shed 4 bases, and the junction held 5 bases outside the gene matches. The CDR3 protein is CSARTDRGLYEQYF. The CDR3 region has the DNA TGCAGTGCTAGAACTGACAGGGGGCTATACGAGCAGTACTTC.

Notes on this clonotype: A much more abundant neighbour one base away suggests this may be a read error. This chain joins TRBV6-5 and TRBJ2-5, with TRBD1 identical over 7 bases. This CDR3 spans 14 amino acids. V lost 6 bases, J lost 6 bases, and 10 bases stayed unmatched. Germline V gene sequence: CDR1 MNHEY, CDR2 SVGAGI. CDR3 amino acids: CASSLTGNSKTQYF. CDR3 coding DNA: TGTGCCAGCAGCCTGACAGGGAACTCAAAGACCCAGTACTTC.

This chain uses TRBV20-1 with TRBJ1-1, with D possibly being TRBD1 (5 bases). The CDR3 consists of 12 residues. V shed 7 bases and J shed 5 bases, with 14 bases lying between them. Germline V lookup: CDR1 DFQATT, CDR2 SNEGSKA (reference sequence). The CDR3 is CSGKRGGTEAFF. CDR3 DNA sequence: TGCAGTGGTAAGCGCGGGGGAACTGAAGCTTTCTTT.

This sequence joins TRBV7-8 and TRBJ2-4; D is perhaps TRBD1 (5 bases). V was trimmed by 4 bases and J by 0 bases, leaving 13 bases between them. CDR3 length equals 16 residues. Germline CDR1 reads SGHVS; CDR2 reads FQNEAQ. CDR3 nucleotide sequence: TGTGCCAGCAGCTCCTCCAGGGTCCTAGCCAAAAACATTCAGTACTTC. As protein: CASSSSRVLAKNIQYF.

The chain employs TRBV7-9 and TRBJ2-4; D is possibly TRBD2 (6 bases). With 5 bases removed from V and 1 base from J, the gap between germline ends came to 12 bases. Germline assignment: CDR1 SEHNR and CDR2 FQNEAQ (reference sequence). The CDR3 consists of 15 residues. CDR3 DNA sequence: TGTGCCAGCAGCCGCCTCGCGGGGGCCAAAAACATTCAGTACTTC. It yields the protein CASSRLAGAKNIQYF.

The chain uses TRBV28 and TRBJ2-5, with D perhaps TRBD1 (6 bases). From germline, CDR1 is MDHEN and CDR2 SYDVKM. This CDR3 region has 14 residues. The V end lost 6 bases, the J end lost 1 base, and 12 bases lay between the germline ends. DNA for the CDR3: TGTGCCAGCAGACCCACAGGGTTCCAAGAGACCCAGTACTTC. This gives the protein CASRPTGFQETQYF.

This clonotype came up many times. This chain uses TRBV19 with TRBJ2-7, with TRBD1 matching 10 bases. This CDR3 has 15 residues. The V gene's germline CDR1 is LNHDA and CDR2 SQIVND (reference sequence). V shed 4 bases and J 3 bases; nucleotides not matched to a gene: 6. The CDR3 sequence is CASSKPGQGYYEQYF. In DNA form, the CDR3 reads TGTGCCAGTAGTAAACCGGGACAGGGGTACTACGAGCAGTACTTC.

With regard to this clonotype: No conserved phenylalanine or tryptophan is present at the end of the CDR3, so a read error is the likely explanation. This chain uses TRBV10-3 with TRBJ2-7; D is ambiguous. Trimming left V 3 bases short and J 2 bases short, with 5 bases between. CDR1 is ENHRY, CDR2 SYGVKD, per germline. There are 12 residues in the CDR3. The chain's CDR3 is CAISEQTYEQYY. Here the CDR3 DNA reads TGTGCCATCAGTGAACAGACCTACGAGCAGTACTAC.

This clonotype is labeled as medium-sized. J is TRBJ1-2 and V is TRBV3-1; 7 positions match TRBD1. The germline gives CDR1 LGHDT, CDR2 YNNKEL (reference sequence). CDR3 length: 13 residues. The CDR3 sequence: CAARGGSRYGYTF. The CDR3 nucleotides read TGTGCAGCCAGGGGGGGGAGTCGTTACGGCTACACCTTC.

This clonotype was counted only a few times. V gene TRBV24-1 combines with J gene TRBJ1-5; D uncertain. Deletions cut 4 bases from V and 0 bases from J, with 6 bases between. Germline loops: CDR1 KGHDR, CDR2 SFDVKD. This CDR3 is built from 14 residues. CDR3 nucleotide sequence: TGTGCCACCAGTGACAGAAATAGCAATCAGCCCCAGCATTTT. It yields the protein CATSDRNSNQPQHF.

The chain joins TRBV4-1 to TRBJ2-7, with D unresolved. V shed 4 bases and J shed 2 bases, with 15 bases lying between them. The CDR3 is 15 amino acids. Germline V gene data show CDR1 as MGHRA and CDR2 as YSYEKL. CDR3 DNA sequence: TGCGCCAGCAGCCCCGACTCGGCAGGAGCCTACGAGCAGTACTTC. As protein: CASSPDSAGAYEQYF.

This clonotype was recorded at least ten times. The genes are TRBV10-3 and TRBJ2-3; 16 bases fit TRBD2. The trim removed 6 bases at V and 3 bases at J, leaving 0 bases unmatched. Germline V gene data show CDR1 as ENHRY and CDR2 as SYGVKD. This CDR3 is built from 15 residues. The chain's CDR3 is CAIRGLAGGTDTQYF. CDR3 sequence (DNA): TGTGCCATCAGGGGACTAGCGGGGGGGACAGATACGCAGTATTTT.

This clonotype occurred a few times. This CDR3 is CASSFTGTHSRYEQYF. DNA of the CDR3: TGTGCCAGCAGTTTCACCGGGACTCATTCTAGGTACGAGCAGTACTTC. This chain links TRBV6-5 with TRBJ2-7; possibly TRBD2 for D (6 bases). This CDR3 region has 16 residues. The V end lost 4 bases, the J end lost 4 bases, and 20 bases lay between the germline ends. CDR1 is MNHEY and CDR2 is SVGAGI in the germline V gene.

This clonotype was seen a handful of times. This rearrangement joins TRBV9 to TRBJ1-1; no clear D gene. V was pared by 4 bases and J by 6 bases, with 13 bases between. CDR3 length: 13 amino acids. Germline loops: CDR1 SGDLS, CDR2 YYNGEE. CDR3 protein: CASSPIEPAEAFF. The CDR3 nucleotides are TGTGCCAGCAGCCCGATAGAGCCGGCTGAAGCTTTCTTT.

This clonotype was seen a handful of times. The gene calls are TRBV12-3 or TRBV12-4 and TRBJ2-7, with D perhaps matching TRBD1 or TRBD2 (5 bases each). There are 15 residues in the CDR3. Between the trimmed V and J ends, which lost 5 bases and 7 bases, there was a span of 21 bases. The CDR3 spells CASSRKGRPWDEQYF. The CDR3 bases are TGTGCCAGCAGTCGGAAGGGACGCCCTTGGGATGAGCAGTACTTC.

Only a few counts were recorded for this clonotype. The gene calls are TRBV4-1 and TRBJ1-2; D possibly corresponds to TRBD1 (5 bases). The CDR3 length is 16 residues. The germline gives CDR1 MGHRA, CDR2 YSYEKL. V gave up 4 bases and J gave up 4 bases, with 19 bases separating them. In DNA form, the CDR3 reads TGCGCCAGCAGCCCTACGGCCGCAGGGCTGGGCTATGGCTACACCTTC. Translation gives CASSPTAAGLGYGYTF.

The chain has TRBV28 and TRBJ1-5; TRBD1 agrees at 8 bases. The CDR3 covers 15 residues. Per germline, CDR1 MDHEN and CDR2 SYDVKM. The V and J ends lost 6 bases and 5 bases, in that order; junction bases with no gene match: 9. CDR3: CASSPRGTGYQPQHF. Here the CDR3 DNA reads TGTGCCAGCAGCCCTCGTGGGACAGGATATCAGCCCCAGCATTTT.